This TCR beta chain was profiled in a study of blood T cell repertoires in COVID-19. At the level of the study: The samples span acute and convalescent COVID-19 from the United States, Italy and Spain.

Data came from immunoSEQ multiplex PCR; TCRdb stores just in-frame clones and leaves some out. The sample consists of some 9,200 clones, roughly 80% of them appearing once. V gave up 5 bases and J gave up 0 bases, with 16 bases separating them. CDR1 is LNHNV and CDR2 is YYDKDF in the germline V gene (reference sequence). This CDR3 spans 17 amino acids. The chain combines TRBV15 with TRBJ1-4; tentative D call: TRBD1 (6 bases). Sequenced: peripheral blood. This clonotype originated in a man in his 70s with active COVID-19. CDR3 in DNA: TGTGCCACCAGCCGCCAGACAGGCAGAGCAACTAATGAAAAACTGTTTTTT. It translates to CATSRQTGRATNEKLFF.